Presented here are 18 T cell receptor beta chains from one specimen sequenced in a study of blood T cell repertoires in COVID-19. The protocol was immunoSEQ multiplex PCR, while the TCRdb copy is restricted to in-frame clones and leaves out a portion. The table records fewer than 500,000 clones, around 87% of them present only once. The sample taken for sequencing was PBMCs or T cells enriched from blood (not recorded which). The receptors come from a man younger than 40 who had recovered from COVID-19.

The chain uses TRBV4-1 and TRBJ1-2, with 7 nucleotides matching TRBD1. Germline V gene sequence: CDR1 MGHRA, CDR2 YSYEKL. This CDR3 has 18 residues. V lost 1 base and J lost 5; bases outside the gene matches: 16. CDR3 coding DNA: TGCGCCAGCAGCCAAGGCCGGAGAGGGGGCGCGGAGCTGTATGGCTACACCTTC. This encodes CASSQGRRGGAELYGYTF.

Note on this clone: Distinct nucleotide sequences in the sample also encode this CDR3. The chain carries TRBV5-1 and TRBJ2-1; TRBD2 aligns across 10 bases. This CDR3 has 14 amino acids. Trimming at V came to 4 bases and at J to 4 bases, leaving 2 bases not matched to a gene. Germline CDR1 is SGHRS and CDR2 is YFSETQ. The CDR3 sequence is CASSPSGGYNEQFF. CDR3 sequence (DNA): TGCGCCAGCAGCCCTAGCGGGGGATACAATGAGCAGTTCTTC.

This sequence joins TRBV30 and TRBJ1-3, with D possibly TRBD1 on 5 matching bases. Trimming pared 4 bases from V and 2 bases from J, leaving 9 bases between. Germline V gene data show CDR1 as GTSNPN and CDR2 as SVGIG (reference sequence). The CDR3 length is 13 residues. Here the CDR3 reads CAWTQGTGNTIYF. CDR3 bases: TGTGCCTGGACTCAGGGAACTGGAAACACCATATATTTT.

The V call is TRBV28, the J call TRBJ1-2; a possible D gene is TRBD1 (6 bases). Germline V gene lookup returns CDR1 MDHEN and CDR2 SYDVKM. V was pared by 7 bases and J by 0 bases, with 21 bases between. This CDR3 has 17 amino acids. The CDR3 sequence is CASISYPPGTTNYGYTF. Written as DNA, the CDR3 is TGTGCCAGCATCTCCTACCCCCCGGGGACAACTAACTATGGCTACACCTTC.

The gene calls are TRBV11-2 and TRBJ1-2, with 7 bases fitting TRBD1. In germline, CDR1 is SGHAT, CDR2 FQNNGV. V was clipped by 0 bases and J by 6 bases; unmatched bases: 4. This CDR3 contains 14 residues. This CDR3 is CASSLDRDRDGYTF. The CDR3 DNA is TGTGCCAGCAGCTTAGATCGGGACAGAGATGGCTACACCTTC.

The V and J genes are TRBV7-9 and TRBJ2-7; TRBD1 might be the D (6 bases). The CDR3 runs 12 residues. The V and J ends lost 2 bases and 9 bases respectively, with 11 bases between them. The V gene's germline CDR1 is SEHNR and CDR2 FQNEAQ (reference sequence). DNA for the CDR3: TGTGCCAGCAGCTTAACAGGGAACGGGCAGTACTTC. The encoded protein is CASSLTGNGQYF.

The chain carries TRBV5-6 and TRBJ2-7, with a tentative D call TRBD1 (5 bases). This CDR3 comprises 15 residues. The germline gives CDR1 SGHDT, CDR2 YYEEEE. V was clipped by 2 bases and J by 6 bases, with 18 bases between them. This chain's CDR3 is CASSLGGQWNSEQYF. The DNA of the CDR3 is TGTGCCAGCAGCTTAGGTGGACAATGGAATTCCGAGCAGTACTTC.

J is TRBJ1-2 and V is TRBV19; TRBD1 might be the D (6 bases). V shed 5 bases and J shed 7 bases, with 14 bases lying between them. Germline V gives CDR1 LNHDA, CDR2 SQIVND (reference sequence). The CDR3 has 13 residues. Here the CDR3 reads CASSDRTVSGYTF. The DNA for the CDR3 is TGTGCCAGTAGTGACAGGACGGTGAGTGGCTACACCTTC.

V usage is TRBV9 and J usage is TRBJ1-3; D uncertain. The CDR3 has 17 residues. Between the trimmed V and J ends, which lost 4 bases and 0 bases, there was a span of 17 bases. Germline V gene lookup returns CDR1 SGDLS and CDR2 YYNGEE. The CDR3 bases are TGTGCCAGCAGCCGGCATAGGACTTTGAGCTCTGGAAACACCATATATTTT. As protein: CASSRHRTLSSGNTIYF. Based on the CDR3 plus reference TRBV9 and TRBJ1-3, the full variable domain is DSGVTQTPKHLITATGQRVTLRCSPRSGDLSVYWYQQSLDQGLQFLIQYYNGEERAKGNILERFSAQQFPDLHSELNLSSLELGDSALYFCASSRHRTLSSGNTIYFGEGSWLTVV.

The chain combines TRBV5-1 with TRBJ1-1; 12 positions agree with TRBD1. J gave up 2 bases and V 4 bases, and 12 bases lay outside the gene matches. Germline V CDR1 and CDR2: SGHRS, YFSETQ. This CDR3 is built from 18 residues. CDR3 sequence (DNA): TGCGCCAGCAGCACTACCTGGGACAGGGGGCAAGGTAACACTGAAGCTTTCTTT. It codes for CASSTTWDRGQGNTEAFF.

CDR3 coding DNA: TGTGCCAGCAGCCAGAGGGAAGGGGGCTACACCTTC. Its protein is CASSQREGGYTF. This chain connects TRBV3-1 (or the pseudogene TRBV3-2) to TRBJ1-2; no clear D. CDR1 is LGHDT, CDR2 YNNKEL, per germline (reference sequence). The V and J ends lost 3 bases and 8 bases respectively, with 10 bases between them. The CDR3 runs to 12 residues.

The V gene is TRBV5-1, the J gene TRBJ1-1; the match to TRBD1 covers 10 bases. The V gene's germline CDR1 is SGHRS and CDR2 YFSETQ. V gave up 3 bases and J gave up 5 bases; unmatched junction bases: 4. CDR3 length equals 14 residues. DNA for the CDR3: TGCGCCAGCAGCTGGGACAGGGGATCGACTGAAGCTTTCTTT. This sequence encodes CASSWDRGSTEAFF.

Note on this clone: This specimen includes other DNA sequences encoding the same CDR3. The chain recombines TRBV2 with TRBJ1-1; D is undetermined. The CDR3 loop spans 12 amino acids. Germline lookup yields CDR1 SNHLY and CDR2 FYNNEI. Trimming left V 2 bases short and J 1 base short, with 2 bases between. CDR3 in DNA: TGTGCCAGCAGTGAACAGAACACTGAAGCTTTCTTT. This encodes CASSEQNTEAFF.

This chain joins TRBV10-1 and TRBJ1-3, with no clear D. CDR3 size: 15 residues. Deletions cut 4 bases from V and 3 bases from J, with 13 bases between. Per the germline V gene, CDR1 is WNHNN and CDR2 is SYGVQD (reference sequence). This chain's CDR3 is CASSAGVAVGNTIYF. CDR3 nucleotides: TGCGCCAGCAGTGCCGGGGTGGCGGTTGGAAACACCATATATTTT.

The V and J genes are TRBV9 and TRBJ1-2; D may be TRBD1 (6 bases). Trimming pared 3 bases from V and 4 bases from J, leaving 16 bases between. Germline V CDR1 and CDR2: SGDLS, YYNGEE. The CDR3 is 15 residues long. The CDR3 bases are TGTGCCAGCAGCGGGGGGCAGGCCCGAACCTATGGCTACACCTTC. Protein sequence: CASSGGQARTYGYTF. The full variable domain, its missing parts supplied by reference TRBV9 and TRBJ1-2, is DSGVTQTPKHLITATGQRVTLRCSPRSGDLSVYWYQQSLDQGLQFLIQYYNGEERAKGNILERFSAQQFPDLHSELNLSSLELGDSALYFCASSGGQARTYGYTFGSGTRLTVV.

The J gene is TRBJ2-3, the V gene TRBV5-5; 9 bases line up with TRBD1. The CDR3 extends over 15 amino acids. V was clipped by 4 bases and J by 4 bases; unmatched bases: 7. In germline, CDR1 is SGHKS, CDR2 YYEKEE (reference sequence). For the CDR3, the DNA is TGTGCCAGCAGCCTGGGGACAGGGATAGCAGATACGCAGTATTTT. Translating gives CASSLGTGIADTQYF.

The genes are TRBV7-9 and TRBJ2-5, with 8 bases aligning to TRBD1. Looked up from germline, CDR1 is SEHNR and CDR2 is FQNEAQ (reference sequence). The trim removed 5 bases at V and 2 bases at J, leaving 7 bases unmatched. CDR3 size: 15 residues. The CDR3 DNA is TGTGCCAGCAGCCTTCGGACAGGGCGTCAAGAGACCCAGTACTTC. Residues: CASSLRTGRQETQYF.

The V call is TRBV5-1, the J call TRBJ1-5; TRBD1 matches at 7 bases. V trimming: 4 bases; J trimming: 11 bases; junction bases outside the gene matches: 12. Germline V CDR1 and CDR2: SGHRS, YFSETQ. The CDR3 extends over 14 amino acids. DNA of the CDR3: TGCGCCAGCAGCCGCACAGGGGAAGAGCGGGCCCAGCATTTT. It specifies CASSRTGEERAQHF.